The sequence of this T cell receptor (beta chain) was determined in a study of shared clonotypes between healthy human individuals (dated by TCRdb to 2020 to 2021). Regarding the research as a whole: A few men and a couple of women, aged 18 to 49 years, made up the cohort. To estimate repertoire size and how much clonotype sharing occurs between individuals, the study deeply sequenced the blood TCR repertoires of a handful of healthy adults. Between about 0.9 and 8.9 billion PBMCs per donor were obtained by leukapheresis. For each donor, three plates each were used for CD4 naive and CD4 memory, two plates were used for CD8 naive, and one plate was used for CD8 memory. Different laboratories and diverse techniques were used to prepare libraries and sequence TCR repertoires, to increase sequencing depth and limit assay-specific biases.

Donors were healthy HIV-negative adults with no recently reported acute infections or vaccinations. Only Caucasian adults living in Nashville, Tennessee, USA were represented among the donors. Magnetic negative selection was used to enrich CD4+ T cells, after which naive cells were positively selected on CD45RA and the negative fraction became the memory subset. Blood was obtained by leukapheresis, after which PBMCs were separated by Ficoll-Histopaque density gradient centrifugation and cryopreserved in liquid nitrogen vapor phase. Purity and quantity of every magnetically sorted T cell population were checked by analytical flow cytometry. Genomic DNA was isolated from each sorted fraction and quantified by UV absorbance on a Nanodrop 2000c. General conclusions and limits of the study: Rarefaction of sorted-subset datasets indicated incomplete sequencing despite the large sequencing depth. Clonotypes shared by all four sorted-subset donors showed higher generation probabilities than non-shared clonotypes. Because the study included only a small number of donors, the genetic and exposure-history diversity represented was limited. Estimated clonotype richness was generally larger for naive than for memory subsets. Pairwise subsampling led to the expectation that sequencing depth would affect the degree of clonotype sharing among donors. Sampling was restricted to blood, and TCR repertoires in tissues likely differ from the TCR repertoires found in blood. Roughly 5% of naive CD4, 3% to 3.5% of naive CD8, 2.3% of memory CD4, and around 0.4% of memory CD8 clonotypes were shared across several donors.

With regard to this clone: The specificity of this receptor is unknown. The record has no base qualities; no much larger clone is one base away.

Using the deep immunoSEQ assay, multiplex PCR amplified TCR CDR3 regions from genomic DNA. Extracted genomic DNA from each cell subset was spread evenly across all wells of several immunoSEQ 96-well plates, with each plate serving as a replicate. For sorted subsets, each replicate PCR was loaded with about 0.2 ug genomic DNA, equivalent to 32,000 or so T cell genomes. The purified libraries were quantified using a Qubit 3.0 fluorometer, sized with a Bioanalyzer 2100, and then quantified again using the KAPA Library Quantification kit. A separate single-read 150-cycle Illumina NextSeq 550 flow cell was used to sequence each immunoSEQ 96-well plate. The authors processed their data as follows. Because the immunoSEQ output held only junctional sequences and lacked quality scores, the filtering could not match the filtering applied to full-length reads. Sequences were annotated with PyIR, a Python wrapper for IgBLAST v1.9, using IMGT germline references to assign V/J genes and CDR3. Reads were removed for weak V/J assignments (E-value above 1e-6), missing CDR3, stop codons, out-of-frame junctions, or ambiguous translated residues. V3J clonotypes were defined as sequences sharing the same inferred V gene, J gene, and CDR3 amino acid sequence. The percentage overlap between two repertoires was calculated by dividing the number of shared unique clonotypes by the size of the smaller repertoire. Three approaches were used to assess repertoire richness: RTK rarefaction, the Chao1 estimator, and Recon v2.1 estimates of unobserved clonotypes. Generation probabilities for all TCRbeta clonotypes obtained by the gDNA method from a handful of donors were computed using OLGA. TCRdb retrieved this table from immuneACCESS and kept in-frame rearrangements only. Not all clones are present; in checked studies, unresolved V genes account for under half, and no reason is known for the remainder. V, J and clone size reflect that table, while D and trimming were determined from the DNA. This sample is represented by 2,100,000 or so clones; approximately 96% of them were singletons. The biggest ten clones account for around 0.13% of the sample.

The TCR sequence derives from a man between 18 and 35 years old in good health. The sequenced material came from naive CD4+ T cells sorted from blood. The cell subset or site label here, explained by the study, means: CD45RA+ positively selected.

The DNA is as follows: TGTGCCAGCAGCTTCTCAAAGCGGGGCCCGGTCTCAGATACGCAGTATTTT. It codes for CASSFSKRGPVSDTQYF. The rearranged chain carries TRBV7-8 and TRBJ2-3; 7 central bases correspond to TRBD2. The CDR3 sequence holds 17 residues, the cysteine and phenylalanine included. Only the CDR3 portion is preserved as DNA: 51 bases, with reading frame beginning at the first base. CDR1 is given as SGHVS and CDR2 as FQNEAQ, both from the germline V gene. V trim: 3 bases; J trim: 4 bases; unmatched bases: 13.